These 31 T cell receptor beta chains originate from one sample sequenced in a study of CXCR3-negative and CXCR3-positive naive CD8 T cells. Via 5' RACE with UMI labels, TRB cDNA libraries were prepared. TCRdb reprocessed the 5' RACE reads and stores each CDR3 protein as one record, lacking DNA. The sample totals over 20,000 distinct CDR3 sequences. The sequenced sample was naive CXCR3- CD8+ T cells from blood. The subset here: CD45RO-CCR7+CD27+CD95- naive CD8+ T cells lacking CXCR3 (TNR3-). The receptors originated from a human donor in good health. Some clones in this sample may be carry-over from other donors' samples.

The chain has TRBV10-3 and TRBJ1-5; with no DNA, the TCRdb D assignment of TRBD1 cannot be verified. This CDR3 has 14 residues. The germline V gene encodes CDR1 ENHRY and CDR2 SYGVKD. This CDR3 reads CAISGNRSEQPQHF.

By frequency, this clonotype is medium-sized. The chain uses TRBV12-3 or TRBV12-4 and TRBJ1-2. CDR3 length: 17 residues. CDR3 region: CASSFSLVGLSNYGYTF.

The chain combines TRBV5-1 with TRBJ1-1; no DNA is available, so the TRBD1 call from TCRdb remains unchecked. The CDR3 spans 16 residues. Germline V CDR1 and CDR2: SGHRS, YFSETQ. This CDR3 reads CASSSTYRGLGTEAFF. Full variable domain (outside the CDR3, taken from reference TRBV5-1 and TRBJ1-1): KAGVTQTPRYLIKTRGQQVTLSCSPISGHRSVSWYQQTPGQGLQFLFEYFSETQRNKGNFPGRFSGRQFSNSRSEMNVSTLELGDSALYLCASSSTYRGLGTEAFFGQGTRLTVV.

The CDR3: CASSSGQAGLYEQYF. The genes are TRBV12-3 or TRBV12-4 and TRBJ2-7; no DNA is available, so the TRBD1 call from TCRdb remains unchecked. This CDR3 spans 15 amino acids.

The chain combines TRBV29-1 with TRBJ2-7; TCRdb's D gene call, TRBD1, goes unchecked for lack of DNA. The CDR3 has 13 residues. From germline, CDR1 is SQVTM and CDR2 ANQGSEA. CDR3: CSVWAGSGYEQYF.

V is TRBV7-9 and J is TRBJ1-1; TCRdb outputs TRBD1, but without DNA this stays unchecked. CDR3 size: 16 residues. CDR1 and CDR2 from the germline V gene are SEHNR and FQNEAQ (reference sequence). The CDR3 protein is CASSFTPAEMNTEAFF.

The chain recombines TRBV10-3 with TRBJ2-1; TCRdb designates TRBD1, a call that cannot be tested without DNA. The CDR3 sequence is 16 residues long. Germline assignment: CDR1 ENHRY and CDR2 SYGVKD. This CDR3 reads CAIRRQLLSSYNEQFF.

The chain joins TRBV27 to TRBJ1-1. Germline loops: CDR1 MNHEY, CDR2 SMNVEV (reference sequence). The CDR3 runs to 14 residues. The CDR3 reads CASSYLAASTEAFF.

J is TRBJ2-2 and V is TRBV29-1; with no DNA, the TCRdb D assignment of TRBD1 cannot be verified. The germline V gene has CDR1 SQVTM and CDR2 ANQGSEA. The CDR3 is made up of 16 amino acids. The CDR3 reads CSVEEGEGTNTGELFF.

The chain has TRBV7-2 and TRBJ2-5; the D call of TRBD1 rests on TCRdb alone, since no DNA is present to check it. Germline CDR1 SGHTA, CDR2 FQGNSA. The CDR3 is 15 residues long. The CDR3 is CASSLSGGAGETQYF.

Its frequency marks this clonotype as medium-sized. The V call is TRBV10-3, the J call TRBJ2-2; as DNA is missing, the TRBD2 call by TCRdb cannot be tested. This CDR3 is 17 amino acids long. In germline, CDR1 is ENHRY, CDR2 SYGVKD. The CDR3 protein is CAISESKLAGPTGELFF.

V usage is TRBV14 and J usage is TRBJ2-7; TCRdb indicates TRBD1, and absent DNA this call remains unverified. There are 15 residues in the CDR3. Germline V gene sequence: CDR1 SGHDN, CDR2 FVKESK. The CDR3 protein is CASRDTGTGPHEQYF.

The CDR3 loop is CASSTAENYGYTF. The J gene is TRBJ1-2, the V gene TRBV12-3 or TRBV12-4. This CDR3 has 13 residues.

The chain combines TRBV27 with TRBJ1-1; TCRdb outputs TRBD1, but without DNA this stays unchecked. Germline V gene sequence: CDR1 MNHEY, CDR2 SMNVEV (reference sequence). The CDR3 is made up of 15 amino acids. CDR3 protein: CASSIHRELDTEAFF.

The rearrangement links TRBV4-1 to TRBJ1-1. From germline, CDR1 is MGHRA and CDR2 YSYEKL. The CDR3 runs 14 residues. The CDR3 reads CASSQGEMNTEAFF.

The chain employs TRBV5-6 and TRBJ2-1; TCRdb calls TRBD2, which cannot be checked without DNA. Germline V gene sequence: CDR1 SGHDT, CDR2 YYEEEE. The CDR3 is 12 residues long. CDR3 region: CASSLEGLAEFF. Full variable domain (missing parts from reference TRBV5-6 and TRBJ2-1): DAGVTQSPTHLIKTRGQQVTLRCSPKSGHDTVSWYQQALGQGPQFIFQYYEEEERQRGNFPDRFSGHQFPNYSSELNVNALLLGDSALYLCASSLEGLAEFFGPGTRLTVL.

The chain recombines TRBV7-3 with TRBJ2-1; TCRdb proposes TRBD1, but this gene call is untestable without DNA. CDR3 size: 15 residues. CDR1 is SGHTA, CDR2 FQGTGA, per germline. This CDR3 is CASSLISDRAGEQFF.

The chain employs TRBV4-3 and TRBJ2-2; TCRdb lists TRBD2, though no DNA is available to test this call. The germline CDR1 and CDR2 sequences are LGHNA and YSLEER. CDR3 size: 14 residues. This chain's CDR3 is CASSPTRNTGELFF.

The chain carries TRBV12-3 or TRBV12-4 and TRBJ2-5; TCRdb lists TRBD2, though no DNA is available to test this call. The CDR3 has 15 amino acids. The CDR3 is CASSLGAGGEETQYF.

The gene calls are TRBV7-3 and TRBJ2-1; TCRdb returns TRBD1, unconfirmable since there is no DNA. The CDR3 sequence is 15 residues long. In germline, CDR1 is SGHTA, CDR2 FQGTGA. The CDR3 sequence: CASSLQGFSYNEQFF.

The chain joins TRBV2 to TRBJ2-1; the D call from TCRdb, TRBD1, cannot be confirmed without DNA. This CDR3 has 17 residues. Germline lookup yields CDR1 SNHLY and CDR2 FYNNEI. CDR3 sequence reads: CASSDPTDQSSYNEQFF.

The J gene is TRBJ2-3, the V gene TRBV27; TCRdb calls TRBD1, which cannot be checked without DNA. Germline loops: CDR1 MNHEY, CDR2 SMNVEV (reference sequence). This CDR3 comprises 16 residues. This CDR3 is CASSLRWGGLTDTQYF.

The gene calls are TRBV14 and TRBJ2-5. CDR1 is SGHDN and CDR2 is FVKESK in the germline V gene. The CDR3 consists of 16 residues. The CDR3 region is CASSQEAGGYQETQYF.

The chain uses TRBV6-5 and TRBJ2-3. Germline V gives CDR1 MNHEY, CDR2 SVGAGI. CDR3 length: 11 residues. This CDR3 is CASSSRNTQYF.

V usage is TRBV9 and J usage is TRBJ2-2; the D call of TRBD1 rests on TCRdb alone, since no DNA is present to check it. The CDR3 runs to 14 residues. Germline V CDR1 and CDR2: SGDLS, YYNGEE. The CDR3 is CASSVVSRAGELFF. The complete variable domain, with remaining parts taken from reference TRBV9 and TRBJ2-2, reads DSGVTQTPKHLITATGQRVTLRCSPRSGDLSVYWYQQSLDQGLQFLIQYYNGEERAKGNILERFSAQQFPDLHSELNLSSLELGDSALYFCASSVVSRAGELFFGEGSRLTVL.

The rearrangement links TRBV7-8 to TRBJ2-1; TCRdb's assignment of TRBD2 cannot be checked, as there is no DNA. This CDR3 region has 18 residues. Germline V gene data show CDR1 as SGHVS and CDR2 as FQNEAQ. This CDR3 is CASSSPTSGGADFNEQFF.

The CDR3 reads CASFGGGNYSEQFF. The J gene is TRBJ2-1, the V gene TRBV3-1; TCRdb names TRBD1, which stays unverified in the absence of DNA. From germline, CDR1 is LGHDT and CDR2 YNNKEL (reference sequence). The CDR3 extends over 14 amino acids.

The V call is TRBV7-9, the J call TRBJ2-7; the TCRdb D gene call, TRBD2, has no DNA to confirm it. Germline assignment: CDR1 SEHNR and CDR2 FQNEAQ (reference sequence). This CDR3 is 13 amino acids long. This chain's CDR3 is CASSGGPEYEQYF.

CDR3 sequence: CASSAGTTTYEQYF. This rearrangement joins TRBV7-9 to TRBJ2-7; TCRdb returns TRBD1, unconfirmable since there is no DNA. The CDR3 consists of 14 residues. The germline gives CDR1 SEHNR, CDR2 FQNEAQ (reference sequence).

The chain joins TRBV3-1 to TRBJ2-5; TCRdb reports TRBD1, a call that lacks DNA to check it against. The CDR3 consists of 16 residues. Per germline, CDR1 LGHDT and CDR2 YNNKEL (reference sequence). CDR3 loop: CASSQVRGRSRETQYF.

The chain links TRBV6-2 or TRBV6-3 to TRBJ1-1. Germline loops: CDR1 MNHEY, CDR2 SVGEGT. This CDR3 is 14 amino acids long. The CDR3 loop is CASSFLGEGTEAFF.